The 8 T cell receptor beta chains listed next were all sequenced from one sample in a study of T cell responses to AZD1222 COVID-19 vaccine. Profiling relied on immunoSEQ multiplex PCR, and the TCRdb table lists in-frame clones only, not all of them. This table holds 140,000 to 150,000 clones, around 89% found once. Source: peripheral blood, taken on day 0 of AZD1222 vaccination. The source is an adult in good health.

The rearrangement uses TRBV18 and TRBJ2-1; no firm D call. Trimming left V 2 bases short and J 4 bases short, with 15 bases between. Germline loops: CDR1 KGHSH, CDR2 LQKENI. There are 16 residues in the CDR3. This CDR3 reads CASSPGPGPPYNEQFF. As DNA, the CDR3 is TGTGCCAGCTCACCAGGGCCGGGCCCGCCGTACAATGAGCAGTTCTTC.

The CDR3 region has the DNA TGTGCCACCCCCCCAGGAGGGGCAGGGACTGAAGCTTTCTTT. Its translation is CATPPGGAGTEAFF. The rearrangement links TRBV24-1 to TRBJ1-1, with D possibly matching TRBD1 (5 bases). Germline lookup yields CDR1 KGHDR and CDR2 SFDVKD. The length of the CDR3 is 14 residues. V lost 9 bases and J 5 bases, leaving 18 bases between the germline ends.

The chain carries TRBV28 and TRBJ1-1; the D is unclear. Germline CDR1 and CDR2: MDHEN and SYDVKM. CDR3 size: 16 residues. V shed 6 bases and J shed 1 base, with 18 bases lying between them. CDR3 protein: CASSERRGGRNTEAFF. CDR3 DNA: TGTGCCAGCAGCGAACGCCGGGGAGGGCGGAACACTGAAGCTTTCTTT.

The gene calls are TRBV18 and TRBJ1-1, with TRBD1 as a possible D gene (5 bases). There are 13 residues in the CDR3. Germline V lookup: CDR1 KGHSH, CDR2 LQKENI. The V gene lost 5 bases and the J gene lost 4 bases, with 11 bases spanning the gap. CDR3 loop: CASSTSGATEAFF. In nucleotides, the CDR3 is TGTGCCAGCTCAACGTCCGGGGCCACTGAAGCTTTCTTT.

The CDR3 sequence is CASSFGLAGGGQYF. CDR3 bases: TGTGCCAGCAGCTTTGGGCTAGCGGGAGGAGGACAGTACTTC. This chain uses TRBV11-2 with TRBJ2-7, with 11 positions matching TRBD2. Germline CDR1 SGHAT, CDR2 FQNNGV. This CDR3 contains 14 residues. V gave up 3 bases and J gave up 10 bases; unmatched junction bases: 8.

The rearrangement links TRBV5-1 to TRBJ1-1, with D possibly TRBD1 on 6 matching bases. Deletions cut 3 bases from V and 1 base from J, with 7 bases between. The germline gives CDR1 SGHRS, CDR2 YFSETQ. The CDR3 is made up of 13 amino acids. The CDR3 region is CASSYRENTEAFF. As DNA, the CDR3 is TGCGCCAGCAGCTACAGGGAGAACACTGAAGCTTTCTTT.

The J gene is TRBJ1-1, the V gene TRBV19, with 7 bases that match TRBD1. V trimming: 9 bases; J trimming: 0 bases; junction bases outside the gene matches: 4. The length of the CDR3 is 13 residues. CDR1 LNHDA and CDR2 SQIVND come from the germline V gene (reference sequence). The CDR3 loop is CASLGQLNTEAFF. The CDR3 nucleotides are TGTGCCAGCCTGGGACAGCTGAACACTGAAGCTTTCTTT.

The CDR3 reads CASGRQLTSYEQYF. As DNA, the CDR3 is TGTGCCAGTGGAAGACAGCTTACCTCCTACGAGCAGTACTTC. The chain links TRBV19 to TRBJ2-7; tentatively, D is TRBD1 (5 bases). CDR3 size: 14 residues. Trimming took off 8 bases at V and 0 bases at J, with 14 bases between the two ends. Per the germline V gene, CDR1 is LNHDA and CDR2 is SQIVND (reference sequence).